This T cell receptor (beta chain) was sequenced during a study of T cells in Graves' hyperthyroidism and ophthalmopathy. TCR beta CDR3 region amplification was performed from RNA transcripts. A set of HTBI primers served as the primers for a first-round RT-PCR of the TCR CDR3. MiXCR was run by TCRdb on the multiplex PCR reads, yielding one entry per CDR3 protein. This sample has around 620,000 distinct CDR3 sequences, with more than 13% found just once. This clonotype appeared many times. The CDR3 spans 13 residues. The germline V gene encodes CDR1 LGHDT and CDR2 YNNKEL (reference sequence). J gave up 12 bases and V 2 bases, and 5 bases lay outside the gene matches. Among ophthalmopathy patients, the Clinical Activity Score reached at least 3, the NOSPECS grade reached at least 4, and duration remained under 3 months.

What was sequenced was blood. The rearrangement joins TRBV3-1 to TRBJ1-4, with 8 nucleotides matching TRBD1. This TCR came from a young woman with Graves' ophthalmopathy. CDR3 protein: CASSQSDRVELFF. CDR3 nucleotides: TGTGCCAGCAGCCAATCGGACAGGGTAGAACTGTTTTTT.